A selection of T cell receptor beta chains follows, all from one sample in a study. TCRdb passed the 5' RACE reads through MiXCR, listing each CDR3 protein once. This repertoire shows tens of thousands of distinct CDR3 sequences, 15% to 20% found once; its top ten account for around 2.8%. The material sequenced was naive CD4+ T cells sorted from a lymph node. These receptors all come from a female donor with breast cancer. The CDR3 runs from the conserved cysteine through the conserved F or W. The D gene is left open where the match is weak. For some rows the clone size is stated as once, few or many, or as a class when expanded; others skip it.

>-|13|TRBJ2-7|TRBV18|-
TGTGCCAGCTCACCACAGGGGATGGACGAGCAGTACTTC
CASSPQGMDEQYF
>few|15|TRBJ2-5|TRBV7-2|-
TGTGCCAGCAGCTTAGGGGTGGCGAATGGAGAGACCCAGTACTTC
CASSLGVANGETQYF
>-|15|TRBJ2-3|TRBV29-1|-
TGCAGCGTTGAAGATACGTCCGGCTACCCAGATACGCAGTATTTT
CSVEDTSGYPDTQYF
>-|14|TRBJ2-7|TRBV7-2|-
TGTACCAGCAGCTTAAACCCGGGGGACTACGAGCAGTACTTC
CTSSLNPGDYEQYF
>few|15|TRBJ2-3|TRBV5-1|TRBD2
TGCGCCAGCAGCCCTAAGCGGGACGGCACAGATACGCAGTATTTT
CASSPKRDGTDTQYF
>few|17|TRBJ1-3|TRBV7-2|-
TGTGCCAGCAGCCTGCTTGTAAACGTCCGCTCTGGAAACACCATATATTTT
CASSLLVNVRSGNTIYF
>few|16|TRBJ2-1|TRBV7-9|TRBD2
TGTGCCAGCAGTCGGACTAGTGGGGAGTACTACAATGAGCAGTTCTTC
CASSRTSGEYYNEQFF
>few|19|TRBJ2-7|TRBV20-1|TRBD2
TGCAGTGCTCCTGCGGGACTAGCGGGATATACACTTGCCACCTACGAGCAGTACTTC
CSAPAGLAGYTLATYEQYF
>few|17|TRBJ2-5|TRBV5-1|TRBD2
TGCGCCAGCAGCCCACTCGGACTAGCGGGGGCTGAGGAGACCCAGTACTTC
CASSPLGLAGAEETQYF
>-|17|TRBJ1-5|TRBV6-1|-
TGTGCCAGCACCCAAAGGAGACAGACTCTTAGCAATCAGCCCCAGCATTTT
CASTQRRQTLSNQPQHF
>many|14|TRBJ2-1|TRBV29-1|TRBD2
TGCAGCGTGCGAGCGGGGGGCTCCTACAATGAGCAGTTCTTC
CSVRAGGSYNEQFF
>once|13|TRBJ1-5|TRBV18|-
TGTGCCAGCTCATCCGGCACGGATCAGCCCCAGCATTTT
CASSSGTDQPQHF
>many|13|TRBJ2-3|TRBV3-1|TRBD1
TGTGCCAGCAGTCCTGGGACAGGAGATACGCAGTATTTT
CASSPGTGDTQYF
>-|14|TRBJ2-3|TRBV20-1|TRBD2
TGCAGTGCGCCGGGGACTAGCGGGTCGGATGCGCAGTATTTT
CSAPGTSGSDAQYF
>few|18|TRBJ2-6|TRBV7-7|TRBD1
TGTGCTAGCAGCCCCCAGACAGGGGCCCTCTCTGGGGCCAACGTCCTGACTTTC
CASSPQTGALSGANVLTF
>-|12|TRBJ2-5|TRBV10-3|-
TGTGCCATCAGTGAGAGTGGAGAGGCCCAGTACTTC
CAISESGEAQYF
>few|13|TRBJ1-2|TRBV25-1|-
TGTGCCAGCTACAACTGGGGTCGGGATGGCTACACCTTC
CASYNWGRDGYTF
>-|15|TRBJ2-7|TRBV4-2|TRBD1
TGTGCCAGCAGCCAAGAACGGACAGGGGCCTACGAGCAGTACTTC
CASSQERTGAYEQYF
>medium-sized|13|TRBJ1-5|TRBV6-6|-
TGTGCCAGCAGTTATGGAGGGTTTCAGCCCCAGCATTTT
CASSYGGFQPQHF
>many|15|TRBJ2-7|TRBV5-1|TRBD1
TGCGCCAGCAGCTACAGACAGGGCGTATCCTACGAGCAGTACTTC
CASSYRQGVSYEQYF
>many|12|TRBJ2-5|TRBV29-1|-
TGCAGCGTCGTTCCGGAACAAGAGACCCAGTACTTC
CSVVPEQETQYF
>few|15|TRBJ2-5|TRBV20-1|TRBD1
TGCAGTGCTAGGTCCCCCGACAGGGGACAAGAGACCCAGTACTTC
CSARSPDRGQETQYF
>few|15|TRBJ2-3|TRBV5-1|-
TGCGCCAGCAGCTTGGGGTCTAGTGCTTTGGATACGCAGTATTTT
CASSLGSSALDTQYF
>few|13|TRBJ2-1|TRBV3-1|-
TGTGCCAGCAGCCAAGCCAGAAACAATGAGCAGTTCTTC
CASSQARNNEQFF
>-|15|TRBJ2-5|TRBV3-1|-
TGTGCCAGCAGCCCCCCCTCGGGGGGCCGGGAGACCCAGTACTTC
CASSPPSGGRETQYF
>-|15|TRBJ1-1|TRBV5-1|-
TGCGCCAGCAGCCAAGGGACGGTGATGAACACTGAAGCTTTCTTT
CASSQGTVMNTEAFF
>-|16|TRBJ1-1|TRBV5-1|-
TGCGCCAGCAGCTTGGGGGGGTCGGTATCGGACACTGAAGCTTTCTTT
CASSLGGSVSDTEAFF
>few|17|TRBJ2-1|TRBV7-8|TRBD1
TGTGCCAGCAGCGATTGGGTGGGTCGCAGGGGGCAGGGTGAGCAGTTCTTC
CASSDWVGRRGQGEQFF
>-|14|TRBJ2-2|TRBV6-5|-
TGTGCCAGCAGTTATGCCAAAAACACCGGGGAGCTGTTTTTT
CASSYAKNTGELFF
>many|15|TRBJ1-2|TRBV27|TRBD1
TGTGCCAGCAGTAAACGTGGACAGGGGGCCGATGGCTACACCTTC
CASSKRGQGADGYTF
>-|15|TRBJ2-4|TRBV6-2/TRBV6-3|-
TGTGCCAGCAGTGCCTCAGCTTTCACCAAAAACATTCAGTACTTC
CASSASAFTKNIQYF
>few|14|TRBJ2-3|TRBV7-2|-
TGTGCCAGCAGACTCGACAGGTTCTGGGATACGCAGTATTTT
CASRLDRFWDTQYF
>many|15|TRBJ2-4|TRBV4-1|TRBD2
TGCGCCAGCAGCCAGCCGGGACTAAAAGAAAACATTCAGTACTTC
CASSQPGLKENIQYF
>few|15|TRBJ2-6|TRBV5-5|-
TGTGCCAGCAGCTTGTCCCCCAGTGGGGCCAACGTCCTGACTTTC
CASSLSPSGANVLTF
>many|17|TRBJ2-5|TRBV5-1|TRBD2
TGCGCCAGCAGCTTGGACGTGACTAGCGGGGCCGGGGAGACCCAGTACTTC
CASSLDVTSGAGETQYF
>few|16|TRBJ2-5|TRBV12-3/TRBV12-4|-
TGTGCCAGCAGTTTATGGTCAGGAAACAGGGTGGAGACCCAGTACTTC
CASSLWSGNRVETQYF
>many|13|TRBJ1-2|TRBV7-8|-
TGTGCCAGCAGCCCCACAGGAGTGGAGGGCTACACCTTC
CASSPTGVEGYTF
>few|14|TRBJ2-2|TRBV4-1|TRBD2
TGCGCCAGCAGCCTAACTAGCGGGACCGGGGAGCTGTTTTTT
CASSLTSGTGELFF
>-|16|TRBJ1-3|TRBV7-9|TRBD1
TGTGCCAGCAGCCCACAAGGGGGCCACTCTGGAAACACCATATATTTT
CASSPQGGHSGNTIYF
>many|14|TRBJ2-7|TRBV6-2/TRBV6-3|TRBD1
TGTGCCAGCAGTCGCGCGACAGGGTCCTACGAGCAGTACTTC
CASSRATGSYEQYF
>many|14|TRBJ2-2|TRBV4-2|-
TGTGCCAGCAGCCGGACAGAAGAGACCGGGGAGCTGTTTTTT
CASSRTEETGELFF
>-|16|TRBJ2-1|TRBV12-3/TRBV12-4|TRBD2
TGTGCCAGCAGTCCTCAGGTAGCGGGGGGTTACAATGAGCAGTTCTTC
CASSPQVAGGYNEQFF
>few|13|TRBJ1-1|TRBV15|-
TGTGCCACCAGCAGAGACCCTGAGGCGTCGGCTCTCTTT
CATSRDPEASALF
>few|11|TRBJ1-2|TRBV12-3/TRBV12-4|-
TGTGCCAGCGCCGGGAACTATGGCTACACCTTC
CASAGNYGYTF
>-|13|TRBJ2-3|TRBV2|-
TGTGCCAGCAGCCTGACTGAGGCAGATACGCAGTATTTT
CASSLTEADTQYF
>-|16|TRBJ2-7|TRBV7-2|-
TGTGCCAGCAGCCCTTTCCCGCGGGGCCGAAACTACGAGCAGTACTTC
CASSPFPRGRNYEQYF
>-|15|TRBJ1-1|TRBV12-3/TRBV12-4|TRBD1
TGTGCCAGCAGTTTCCAGGGGGGCATGAACACTGAAGCTTTCTTT
CASSFQGGMNTEAFF
>many|13|TRBJ1-1|TRBV2|-
TGTGCCAGCAGTGAAAGTGGTTCCTGGGATTGGGGGTTT
CASSESGSWDWGF
>-|15|TRBJ2-3|TRBV27|-
TGTGCCAGCAGCTATCGGGTCGACGTCTCGGCTACGCAGTATTTT
CASSYRVDVSATQYF
>-|14|TRBJ2-6|TRBV5-1|-
TGCGCCAGCACTATATTCTCTGGGGCCAACGTCCTGACTTTC
CASTIFSGANVLTF
>few|13|TRBJ1-4|TRBV7-8|-
TGTGCCAGCAGCCGGAGGGGGGGTGAAAAACTGTTTTTT
CASSRRGGEKLFF
>many|13|TRBJ1-2|TRBV6-2/TRBV6-3|-
TGTGCCAGCAGCTGGGACGGGCAAGATGGCTACACCTTC
CASSWDGQDGYTF
>-|15|TRBJ1-6|TRBV30|-
TGTGCCTGGCGGGGAGATAGCTCCTATAATTCACCCCTCCACTTT
CAWRGDSSYNSPLHF
>-|13|TRBJ2-7|TRBV27|-
TGTGCCAGCAGTTCAGGGAACTCCTACGAGCAGTACTTC
CASSSGNSYEQYF
>few|14|TRBJ1-1|TRBV20-1|TRBD1
TGCAGTGCCGACCCGGGACAGGGTGACACTGAAGCTTTCTTT
CSADPGQGDTEAFF
>-|10|TRBJ2-5|TRBV6-2/TRBV6-3|-
TGTGCCAGCAGCTACCGTCCCCAGTACTTC
CASSYRPQYF